Below, 14 T cell receptor beta chains from the same sample are listed, as sequenced in a study of shared clonotypes between healthy human individuals. Some clones are missing from TCRdb's copy, which holds only in-frame ones; the method was immunoSEQ multiplex PCR. The sample includes about 600,000 clones, roughly 97% of them seen just once. The sample consisted of naive CD4+ T cells sorted from blood. As to subset: CD45RA+ positively selected. Source of these receptors: a woman aged 25 to 45 in good health.

This chain uses TRBV27 with TRBJ2-2; unclear D gene. The V end lost 6 bases, the J end lost 1 base, and 12 bases lay between the germline ends. This CDR3 is built from 15 residues. Germline V gene lookup returns CDR1 MNHEY and CDR2 SMNVEV (reference sequence). The CDR3 nucleotides are TGTGCCAGCAGGGATACATCACAGAACACCGGGGAGCTGTTTTTT. Protein sequence: CASRDTSQNTGELFF.

The rearrangement joins TRBV28 to TRBJ1-5, with a tentative D call TRBD1 (6 bases). Germline V gene data show CDR1 as MDHEN and CDR2 as SYDVKM. The V gene lost 1 base and the J gene lost 1 base, with 11 bases spanning the gap. The CDR3 extends over 16 amino acids. CDR3: CASSLSGAISNQPQHF. The CDR3 nucleotides are TGTGCCAGCAGTTTATCGGGGGCGATCAGCAATCAGCCCCAGCATTTT.

The gene calls are TRBV18 and TRBJ2-1; 8 nucleotides match TRBD2. The CDR3 runs 15 residues. V lost 2 bases, J lost 5 bases, and 5 bases stayed unmatched. Germline V gene sequence: CDR1 KGHSH, CDR2 LQKENI. CDR3 in DNA: TGTGCCAGCTCACCAACTAGCGGTCAGAACAATGAGCAGTTCTTC. Protein: CASSPTSGQNNEQFF.

V is TRBV27 and J is TRBJ1-5; D call uncertain. Germline values: CDR1 MNHEY, CDR2 SMNVEV (reference sequence). V was clipped by 3 bases and J by 3 bases, with 9 bases between them. CDR3 length equals 14 residues. The CDR3 is CASSFAGFNQPQHF. CDR3 sequence (DNA): TGTGCCAGCAGTTTTGCGGGATTCAATCAGCCCCAGCATTTT.

The rearrangement links TRBV5-1 to TRBJ1-4, with TRBD1 identical over 7 bases. The CDR3 is made up of 15 amino acids. Germline lookup yields CDR1 SGHRS and CDR2 YFSETQ. With 4 bases clipped from V and 10 bases from J, the junction kept 13 bases outside the gene matches. DNA of the CDR3: TGCGCCAGCAGCGGGGGACAGACAGCAGGTGGAAAACTGTTTTTT. It encodes CASSGGQTAGGKLFF.

The J gene is TRBJ2-7, the V gene TRBV27; D not resolved. The CDR3 sequence is 13 residues long. V was shortened by 2 bases and J by 6 bases, with 11 bases between the two germline ends. CDR1 and CDR2 from the germline V gene are MNHEY and SMNVEV (reference sequence). CDR3 sequence: CASSLLAPGEQYF. CDR3 sequence (DNA): TGTGCCAGCAGTTTACTGGCCCCCGGCGAGCAGTACTTC.

J is TRBJ1-5 and V is TRBV11-2, with TRBD1 matching over 10 bases. The J segment lost 5 bases and the V segment lost 3 bases, leaving 4 bases of the junction unmatched. The germline V gene encodes CDR1 SGHAT and CDR2 FQNNGV. The CDR3 totals 15 residues. The CDR3 protein is CASSFGGQGDQPQHF. The CDR3 DNA follows: TGTGCCAGCAGCTTTGGTGGACAGGGGGATCAGCCCCAGCATTTT.

This sequence joins TRBV5-1 and TRBJ2-7; D call uncertain. Germline loops: CDR1 SGHRS, CDR2 YFSETQ. The CDR3 length is 14 residues. V was cut by 4 bases and J by 6 bases, with 17 bases left in between. Here the CDR3 DNA reads TGCGCCAGCAGCGACACAGCCGACCCGCCCGAGCAGTACTTC. It encodes CASSDTADPPEQYF.

This chain joins TRBV11-3 and TRBJ2-3; no definite D call. The CDR3 contains 15 residues. The ends were cut back, 5 bases at V and 2 bases at J, with 14 bases in the middle. Per the germline V gene, CDR1 is SGHNT and CDR2 is YENEEA. This chain's CDR3 is CASSNPPLHTDTQYF. CDR3 bases: TGTGCCAGCAGCAACCCCCCACTCCACACAGATACGCAGTATTTT.

The chain recombines TRBV5-6 with TRBJ1-5; D perhaps matches TRBD1 (6 bases). The CDR3 is 13 amino acids. V shed 2 bases and J shed 7 bases, with 10 bases lying between them. CDR1 is SGHDT and CDR2 is YYEEEE in the germline V gene. CDR3 nucleotides: TGTGCCAGCAGCTTCTACAGGGTCCAGCCCCAGCATTTT. It yields the protein CASSFYRVQPQHF.

The V call is TRBV10-3, the J call TRBJ1-5, with 8 bases fitting TRBD1. The V gene's germline CDR1 is ENHRY and CDR2 SYGVKD. J gave up 2 bases and V 3 bases, and 3 bases lay outside the gene matches. This CDR3 spans 15 amino acids. The CDR3, as DNA: TGTGCCATCAGTGACACGACAGGGGGCAATCAGCCCCAGCATTTT. As protein: CAISDTTGGNQPQHF.

In regard to this clone: Other DNA sequences of this sample code for an identical CDR3. V is TRBV27 and J is TRBJ1-1; no reliable D call. The CDR3 is 13 amino acids. Germline loops: CDR1 MNHEY, CDR2 SMNVEV (reference sequence). Deletions cut 1 base from V and 1 base from J, with 4 bases between. CDR3 region: CASSLFANTEAFF. The CDR3, as DNA: TGTGCCAGCAGTTTATTTGCGAACACTGAAGCTTTCTTT.

The J gene is TRBJ2-1, the V gene TRBV11-2, with D possibly being TRBD2 (6 bases). Germline CDR1 and CDR2: SGHAT and FQNNGV. The CDR3 totals 18 residues. Trimming took off 5 bases at V and 0 bases at J, with 20 bases between the two ends. DNA for the CDR3: TGTGCCAGCAGCGCCGGGGGAGCGGGCTCCAGCTCCTACAATGAGCAGTTCTTC. It encodes CASSAGGAGSSSYNEQFF.

This clone appeared a single time. The chain recombines TRBV18 with TRBJ1-2; 8 bases align to TRBD1. The CDR3 has 13 residues. Per germline, CDR1 KGHSH and CDR2 LQKENI. The ends lost 5 bases at V and 8 bases at J; junction bases unmatched: 7. DNA for the CDR3: TGTGCCAGCTCAACCGGGACAGGAGTAGGCTACACCTTC. This codes for CASSTGTGVGYTF.